This entry lists 14 T cell receptor beta chains sequenced from one sample in a study of CD8+CD57+ T cells in acquired aplastic anemia. The TCR beta profiling, which covered VDJ combination and CDR3 sequence, was carried out using genomic DNA as the template. TCRdb fed the reads into MiXCR, producing one record per CDR3 protein. The repertoire consists of approximately 130,000 distinct CDR3 sequences, with around two fifths occurring once and the leading ten covering roughly 8.1%. Sequencing was carried out using sorted CD4+, CD8+, or CD8+CD57+ T cells (not recorded which) from PBMCs. The origin of the receptors is a human donor in good health, serving as a control.

On this clonotype: A read error may be the cause here, since a much bigger clone is one base away. The V call is TRBV11-2, the J call TRBJ1-1, with no clear D. The V end was cut by 0 bases, the J end by 4 bases, with 12 bases between. There are 15 residues in the CDR3. From germline, CDR1 is SGHAT and CDR2 FQNNGV. The CDR3 region is CASSLEDLGPTEAFF. DNA for the CDR3: TGTGCCAGCAGCTTAGAAGACCTAGGGCCCACTGAAGCTTTCTTT.

This clonotype appeared many times. The gene calls are TRBV7-2 and TRBJ2-1; D remains unclear. Germline lookup yields CDR1 SGHTA and CDR2 FQGNSA. This CDR3 contains 13 residues. The V and J ends lost 1 base and 7 bases respectively, with 8 bases between them. Written as DNA, the CDR3 is TGTGCCAGCAGCTTAGTTACTGGGAATGAGCAGTTCTTC. Amino acids: CASSLVTGNEQFF.

This clonotype was detected many times. CDR3 coding DNA: TGTGCCAGCAGCAATGGGCGGACAGGAGCTAATGAAAAACTGTTTTTT. Protein sequence: CASSNGRTGANEKLFF. The gene calls are TRBV11-1 and TRBJ1-4, with 7 bases identical to TRBD1. CDR3 length: 16 residues. Trimming took 5 bases from V and 3 from J; bases not matched to a gene: 9. Germline V gives CDR1 SGHAT, CDR2 FQDESV (reference sequence).

This clonotype was observed once. The J gene is TRBJ2-3, the V gene TRBV15, with 7 positions matching TRBD1. From germline, CDR1 is LNHNV and CDR2 YYDKDF (reference sequence). The junction had 3 bases not matched to a gene; V was cut back by 1 base and J by 2 bases. The CDR3 has 15 amino acids. This CDR3 reads CATSRGDRDTDTQYF. CDR3 sequence (DNA): TGTGCCACCAGCAGAGGAGACAGGGACACAGATACGCAGTATTTT.

This clonotype was observed many times. CDR3 in DNA: TGTGCCAGCAGGGTGAGCTGGTATGGCTACACCTTC. It yields the protein CASRVSWYGYTF. The chain couples TRBV6-1 to TRBJ1-2, with no clear D. The germline V and J ends were trimmed by 6 bases and 5 bases, with 10 bases remaining between them. CDR1 is MNHNS and CDR2 is SASEGT in the germline V gene. This CDR3 comprises 12 residues.

CDR3 in amino acids: CSARQSSGNTIYF. The CDR3 nucleotides are TGCAGTGCTAGACAGAGCTCTGGAAACACCATATATTTT. The chain combines TRBV20-1 with TRBJ1-3, with D unclear. Trimming took off 2 bases at V and 0 bases at J, with 5 bases between the two ends. Germline V CDR1 and CDR2: DFQATT, SNEGSKA (reference sequence). This CDR3 comprises 13 residues.

This clonotype was counted ten times or more. The chain carries TRBV7-6 and TRBJ1-4, with TRBD1 matching over 9 bases. Germline V gene data show CDR1 as SGHVS and CDR2 as FNYEAQ. CDR3 length: 15 residues. The trim removed 0 bases at V and 7 bases at J, leaving 3 bases unmatched. CDR3 nucleotide sequence: TGTGCCAGCAGCTTAGCGGGACAGGGAAGTGAAAAACTGTTTTTT. Translation: CASSLAGQGSEKLFF.

This clonotype has at least ten counts. This sequence joins TRBV19 and TRBJ2-7; D possibly matches TRBD1 or TRBD2 (6 bases each). CDR1 is LNHDA and CDR2 is SQIVND in the germline V gene (reference sequence). The CDR3 is made up of 13 amino acids. V was shortened by 4 bases and J by 6 bases, with 13 bases between the two germline ends. This CDR3 reads CASSTGDWGEQYF. The CDR3 nucleotides are TGTGCCAGTAGTACAGGGGACTGGGGCGAGCAGTACTTC.

This clonotype was counted many times. The J gene is TRBJ1-5, the V gene TRBV9, with D uncertain. The CDR3 runs to 15 residues. Germline loops: CDR1 SGDLS, CDR2 YYNGEE. V lost 0 bases and J 2 bases, leaving 9 bases between the germline ends. This chain's CDR3 is CASSVDPGGNQPQHF. Here the CDR3 DNA reads TGTGCCAGCAGCGTAGACCCCGGAGGCAATCAGCCCCAGCATTTT. The variable domain in full, with the rest retrieved from reference TRBV9 and TRBJ1-5, is DSGVTQTPKHLITATGQRVTLRCSPRSGDLSVYWYQQSLDQGLQFLIQYYNGEERAKGNILERFSAQQFPDLHSELNLSSLELGDSALYFCASSVDPGGNQPQHFGDGTRLSIL.

V and J are TRBV11-2 and TRBJ1-2, with a weak D call TRBD1 (5 bases). The germline V and J ends were trimmed by 0 bases and 2 bases, with 13 bases remaining between them. Germline assignment: CDR1 SGHAT and CDR2 FQNNGV. The CDR3 length is 16 residues. CDR3 bases: TGTGCCAGCAGCTTAGAGGGGAGGGACGGGAACTATGGCTACACCTTC. Translated: CASSLEGRDGNYGYTF.

This clonotype was counted at least ten times. The genes are TRBV7-8 and TRBJ1-4; D is unclear. Germline CDR1 SGHVS, CDR2 FQNEAQ. Trimming shortened V by 1 base and J by 8 bases, and 8 bases separated the two germline ends. CDR3 size: 13 residues. The CDR3 reads CASSLEGREKLFF. DNA for the CDR3: TGTGCCAGCAGCTTAGAAGGGCGCGAAAAACTGTTTTTT.

The table lists this clonotype with many counts. The J gene is TRBJ1-1, the V gene TRBV2; D is unresolved. The CDR3 contains 14 residues. Germline V gene lookup returns CDR1 SNHLY and CDR2 FYNNEI. Between the trimmed V and J ends, which lost 8 bases and 1 base, there was a span of 14 bases. The CDR3 sequence: CASRQETANTEAFF. CDR3 nucleotides: TGTGCCAGCCGCCAGGAGACGGCGAACACTGAAGCTTTCTTT. The full variable domain, in which reference TRBV2 and TRBJ1-1 provide the parts outside the CDR3, is EPEVTQTPSHQVTQMGQEVILRCVPISNHLYFYWYRQILGQKVEFLVSFYNNEISEKSEIFDDQFSVERPDGSNFTLKIRSTKLEDSAMYFCASRQETANTEAFFGQGTRLTVV.

V gene TRBV10-3 combines with J gene TRBJ1-1; D is ambiguous. V lost 8 bases, J lost 1 base, and 11 bases lay in between. The CDR3 is 13 residues long. Per germline, CDR1 ENHRY and CDR2 SYGVKD. CDR3 bases: TGTGCCATCCAATCCCAGGCGAACACTGAAGCTTTCTTT. Protein: CAIQSQANTEAFF.

This clonotype was detected ten times or more. The chain carries TRBV5-1 and TRBJ2-3, with TRBD1 matching over 7 bases. Germline values: CDR1 SGHRS, CDR2 YFSETQ. CDR3 length equals 15 residues. The ends lost 5 bases at V and 2 bases at J; junction bases unmatched: 8. This CDR3 is CASRLGGPITDTQYF. In nucleotides, the CDR3 is TGCGCCAGCAGACTAGGGGGCCCGATCACAGATACGCAGTATTTT.